Described below is a single T cell receptor (beta chain) sequence and its context. Within Nashville, Tennessee resided all donors, each a Caucasian adult. This specimen comes from a study of shared clonotypes between healthy human individuals. Here immunoSEQ multiplex PCR was the method, and the copy in TCRdb shows in-frame clones only, minus some. The sample lists some 980,000 clones, roughly 72% occurring once. Trimming left V 6 bases short and J 5 bases short, with 14 bases between. In germline, CDR1 is SNHLY, CDR2 FYNNEI. This CDR3 region has 15 residues. Material for sequencing was memory CD4+ T cells sorted from blood. The subset is: CD45RA-negative fraction. The V and J genes are TRBV2 and TRBJ1-6; TRBD1 might be the D (6 bases). The TCR sequence derives from a young man in good health. The CDR3 reads CASRVTGTNNSPLHF. CDR3 nucleotide sequence: TGTGCCAGCAGGGTAACCGGGACAAATAATTCACCCCTCCACTTT.